One and the same sample provided the 31 T cell receptor beta chains below, sequenced in a study of cytomegalovirus exposure and HLA in healthy donors. The PCR employed 60 Vbeta primers together with 13 Jbeta primers. Generated by immunoSEQ multiplex PCR, the TCRdb table keeps only in-frame clones and is missing some. The profile shows fewer than 110,000 clones, around 60% of them singletons. Source material: PBMCs. The receptors originated from a woman between 50 and 59 years old in good health and CMV-seronegative.

Only a few counts were recorded for this clone. The rearrangement uses TRBV14 and TRBJ2-1; D might be TRBD2 (6 bases). The CDR3 is 15 residues long. The V end was cut by 1 base, the J end by 8 bases, with 15 bases between. The germline gives CDR1 SGHDN, CDR2 FVKESK. CDR3 protein: CASSQVVGGQDEQFF. CDR3 DNA: TGTGCCAGCAGCCAAGTTGTGGGAGGCCAGGATGAGCAGTTCTTC.

This clone was picked up a small number of times. The chain links TRBV7-2 to TRBJ2-5; TRBD1 might be the D (7 bases). The germline CDR1 and CDR2 sequences are SGHTA and FQGNSA. This CDR3 has 15 residues. V shed 8 bases and J shed 0 bases, with 16 bases lying between them. The CDR3 sequence is CASHPAGGYQETQYF. DNA for the CDR3: TGTGCCAGCCACCCGGCAGGGGGGTACCAAGAGACCCAGTACTTC.

The rearrangement uses TRBV5-1 and TRBJ1-1; 8 bases are a match to TRBD1. With 0 bases clipped from V and 6 bases from J, the junction kept 7 bases outside the gene matches. Germline lookup yields CDR1 SGHRS and CDR2 YFSETQ. The CDR3 is made up of 15 amino acids. CDR3 region: CASSLDTGGWAEAFF. The CDR3, as DNA: TGCGCCAGCAGCTTGGACACAGGGGGGTGGGCTGAAGCTTTCTTT.

The chain joins TRBV7-9 to TRBJ2-1; 13 nucleotides line up with TRBD2. The ends lost 5 bases at V and 1 base at J; junction bases unmatched: 5. The CDR3 length is 17 residues. The germline CDR1 and CDR2 sequences are SEHNR and FQNEAQ (reference sequence). The CDR3 region is CASSRGLAGISYNEQFF. Here the CDR3 DNA reads TGTGCCAGCAGCCGGGGACTAGCGGGGATTTCCTACAATGAGCAGTTCTTC. Full variable domain (outside the CDR3, taken from reference TRBV7-9 and TRBJ2-1): DTGVSQNPRHKITKRGQNVTFRCDPISEHNRLYWYRQTLGQGPEFLTYFQNEAQLEKSRLLSDRFSAERPKGSFSTLEIQRTEQGDSAMYLCASSRGLAGISYNEQFFGPGTRLTVL.

This clone was found a few times. The chain has TRBV6-1 and TRBJ2-5; a possible D gene is TRBD1 (6 bases). The tail of the sequence fits TRBJ2-7 better, so the J call may be wrong. CDR1 MNHNS and CDR2 SASEGT come from the germline V gene. The CDR3 is 14 amino acids. The CDR3 coding sequence is TGTGCCAGCAGTGACCAATCAGGGGCCTACGAGCAGTACTTC. This gives the protein CASSDQSGAYEQYF.

The chain couples TRBV18 to TRBJ1-5; 7 bases line up with TRBD1. The CDR3 totals 18 residues. Per germline, CDR1 KGHSH and CDR2 LQKENI. After removal of 3 bases from V and 2 bases from J, the junction contained 13 bases not matched to a gene. The CDR3 nucleotides read TGTGCCAGCTCACCCCAAGAGATTGGGGACAGAGGCAATCAGCCCCAGCATTTT. Translated: CASSPQEIGDRGNQPQHF.

The chain carries TRBV5-1 and TRBJ2-5; 13 bases align to TRBD2. V shed 4 bases and J 2 bases; nucleotides not matched to a gene: 2. The CDR3 covers 15 residues. Germline CDR1 SGHRS, CDR2 YFSETQ. The CDR3 reads CASSTTSGGQETQYF. As DNA, the CDR3 is TGCGCCAGCAGCACGACTAGCGGGGGGCAAGAGACCCAGTACTTC.

This clone has more than one count but fewer than ten. V usage is TRBV18 and J usage is TRBJ1-2; 9 bases agree with TRBD1. Germline CDR1 KGHSH, CDR2 LQKENI. CDR3 length: 17 amino acids. The trim removed 3 bases at V and 4 bases at J, leaving 12 bases unmatched. Here the CDR3 DNA reads TGTGCCAGCTCACCGGGACAGGGCTTGACGATGGGCTATGGCTACACCTTC. Protein sequence: CASSPGQGLTMGYGYTF. The full variable domain, in which reference TRBV18 and TRBJ1-2 provide the parts outside the CDR3, is NAGVMQNPRHLVRRRGQEARLRCSPMKGHSHVYWYRQLPEEGLKFMVYLQKENIIDESGMPKERFSAEFPKEGPSILRIQQVVRGDSAAYFCASSPGQGLTMGYGYTFGSGTRLTVV.

This chain connects TRBV2 to TRBJ1-4, with D maybe TRBD1 (5 bases). CDR1 is SNHLY, CDR2 FYNNEI, per germline. The CDR3 has 16 amino acids. Trimming cost V 10 bases and J 7 bases, with 25 bases left between them. The chain's CDR3 is CANNRQGPSSGEKLFF. CDR3 bases: TGTGCCAACAACAGGCAGGGTCCCTCCTCTGGTGAAAAACTGTTTTTT.

The chain uses TRBV29-1 and TRBJ2-5, with a possible D match to TRBD2 (6 bases). The ends were cut back, 3 bases at V and 5 bases at J, with 25 bases in the middle. The CDR3 contains 17 residues. Looked up from germline, CDR1 is SQVTM and CDR2 is ANQGSEA. Here the CDR3 reads CSVDSPDRGASMETQYF. In DNA, the CDR3 is TGCAGCGTTGACTCCCCCGATCGCGGGGCTAGCATGGAGACCCAGTACTTC.

The rearrangement uses TRBV5-1 and TRBJ2-1; 8 bases agree with TRBD2. CDR1 and CDR2 from the germline V gene are SGHRS and YFSETQ. J was trimmed by 3 bases and V by 0 bases; bases with no gene match: 11. The CDR3 is 18 residues long. The CDR3 loop is CASSLAPSSGIGYNEQFF. CDR3 in DNA: TGCGCCAGCAGCTTGGCCCCGAGTAGCGGGATTGGCTACAATGAGCAGTTCTTC. The full variable domain, its missing parts supplied by reference TRBV5-1 and TRBJ2-1, is KAGVTQTPRYLIKTRGQQVTLSCSPISGHRSVSWYQQTPGQGLQFLFEYFSETQRNKGNFPGRFSGRQFSNSRSEMNVSTLELGDSALYLCASSLAPSSGIGYNEQFFGPGTRLTVL.

This rearrangement joins TRBV15 to TRBJ2-5; 9 bases map to TRBD2. The CDR3 consists of 15 residues. V shed 7 bases, J shed 3 bases, and the junction held 9 bases outside the gene matches. Per germline, CDR1 LNHNV and CDR2 YYDKDF (reference sequence). The CDR3 nucleotides read TGTGCCACCAAGGAGAGGACTAGCGTAGAAGAGACCCAGTACTTC. It yields the protein CATKERTSVEETQYF.

This clone has only a few counts. This chain joins TRBV21-1 and TRBJ2-3; the table gives TRBD2 as D, unverified against the DNA. TRBV21-1 is flagged as a pseudogene. This CDR3 is 19 amino acids long. Written as DNA, the CDR3 is TGTGCCAGCAGCAAACCCGGGACTAGCGGGAGGGCCTTCACAGATACGCAGTATTTT. This translates into CASSKPGTSGRAFTDTQYF.

The rearrangement joins TRBV11-3 to TRBJ2-1, with 10 nucleotides matching TRBD2. The CDR3 spans 15 residues. The germline gives CDR1 SGHNT, CDR2 YENEEA. Trimming at V came to 1 base and at J to 10 bases, leaving 7 bases not matched to a gene. CDR3 in amino acids: CASSLGLAGAAEQFF. DNA for the CDR3: TGTGCCAGCAGCTTAGGGCTAGCGGGAGCGGCGGAGCAGTTCTTC.

The V and J genes are TRBV4-2 and TRBJ2-5, with 9 nucleotides matching TRBD2. CDR1 is LGHNA, CDR2 YNFKEQ, per germline. This CDR3 has 15 residues. The junction had 8 bases not matched to a gene; V was cut back by 4 bases and J by 5 bases. In DNA, the CDR3 is TGTGCCAGCAGCCTACAAGCGGGGGGCGGGGAGACCCAGTACTTC. This translates into CASSLQAGGGETQYF.

This clone was recorded once. This sequence joins TRBV6-1 and TRBJ2-7; the match to TRBD2 covers 10 bases. Germline values: CDR1 MNHNS, CDR2 SASEGT. The V gene end was trimmed by 3 bases and the J gene end by 4 bases; junction bases not matched to a gene: 6. This CDR3 is 15 amino acids long. The CDR3 here is CASSDGTSVFYEQYF. The CDR3 region has the DNA TGTGCCAGCAGTGATGGGACTAGCGTTTTTTACGAGCAGTACTTC.

This chain connects TRBV4-1 to TRBJ2-2; the match to TRBD2 covers 7 bases. The V segment lost 8 bases and the J segment 3 bases; nucleotides outside the gene matches: 9. Germline CDR1 is MGHRA and CDR2 is YSYEKL. The CDR3 covers 15 residues. The CDR3 nucleotides are TGCGCCAGCGGGGGAGGGATTGGCTACACCGGGGAGCTGTTTTTT. It codes for CASGGGIGYTGELFF.

This clone was picked up a small number of times. The rearrangement uses TRBV10-3 and TRBJ2-1; D is unclear. The CDR3 loop spans 11 amino acids. The germline V and J ends were trimmed by 6 bases and 6 bases, with 6 bases remaining between them. Germline V gene sequence: CDR1 ENHRY, CDR2 SYGVKD. The chain's CDR3 is CAISNSNEQFF. CDR3 DNA sequence: TGTGCCATCAGCAACAGCAATGAGCAGTTCTTC.

V is TRBV2 and J is TRBJ1-5, with 7 bases identical to TRBD1. With 6 bases clipped from V and 0 bases from J, the junction kept 8 bases outside the gene matches. The CDR3 is made up of 16 amino acids. Germline CDR1 is SNHLY and CDR2 is FYNNEI. The CDR3 loop reads CASRTKDRSSNQPQHF. The CDR3 region has the DNA TGTGCCAGCAGAACAAAGGACAGGTCTAGCAATCAGCCCCAGCATTTT.

Comments on this clone: The same CDR3 is also encoded by other DNA sequences in this sample. This chain uses TRBV7-8 with TRBJ1-4; D is unresolved. CDR1 SGHVS and CDR2 FQNEAQ come from the germline V gene. V dropped 5 bases and J dropped 6 bases, with 13 bases sitting between them. This CDR3 has 14 amino acids. CDR3 residues: CASSPVWGDEKLFF. CDR3 nucleotides: TGTGCCAGCAGCCCTGTCTGGGGAGATGAAAAACTGTTTTTT.

This clone was seen just once. The V gene is TRBV5-6, the J gene TRBJ2-2, with D possibly being TRBD1 (6 bases). V was shortened by 1 base and J by 3 bases, with 10 bases between the two germline ends. The CDR3 has 15 amino acids. Germline CDR1 SGHDT, CDR2 YYEEEE. The CDR3 region has the DNA TGTGCCAGCAGCTTGTATTGGGGGCACACCGGGGAGCTGTTTTTT. It is translated as CASSLYWGHTGELFF.

V is TRBV6-5 and J is TRBJ2-7; TRBD2 agrees at 8 bases. V lost 10 bases and J lost 6; bases outside the gene matches: 5. Germline values: CDR1 MNHEY, CDR2 SVGAGI. This CDR3 is 11 amino acids long. CDR3 DNA: TGTGCCACGCACCGGGGGGGCGAGCAGTACTTC. Translation gives CATHRGGEQYF.

Worth noting for this clone: At the DNA level, this CDR3 is encoded by other sequences in the same sample as well. The chain is built from TRBV20-1 and TRBJ2-7; D might be TRBD1 (5 bases). CDR3 size: 11 residues. The V gene's germline CDR1 is DFQATT and CDR2 SNEGSKA (reference sequence). The V end lost 4 bases, the J end lost 4 bases, and 8 bases lay between the germline ends. The CDR3 sequence: CSAIQGYEQYF. The CDR3 DNA reads as TGCAGTGCTATTCAGGGATACGAGCAGTACTTC.

This clone was counted only a few times. V and J are TRBV19 and TRBJ2-5; D may be TRBD2 (5 bases). Germline assignment: CDR1 LNHDA and CDR2 SQIVND (reference sequence). The CDR3 has 14 residues. V was cut by 3 bases and J by 1 base, with 9 bases left in between. The CDR3 spells CASSIGRGQETQYF. CDR3 DNA sequence: TGTGCCAGTAGTATTGGCCGGGGCCAAGAGACCCAGTACTTC.

The chain has TRBV11-3 and TRBJ1-1; unclear D gene. This CDR3 is built from 12 residues. Per the germline V gene, CDR1 is SGHNT and CDR2 is YENEEA. Trimming cost V 3 bases and J 2 bases, with 4 bases left between them. The CDR3 DNA is TGTGCCAGCAGCTTGGCTAACACTGAAGCTTTCTTT. As protein: CASSLANTEAFF.

Comment on this clone: Mismatch with germline at one junction end may stem from a read error. The chain has TRBV7-7 and TRBJ2-1, with 8 bases that match TRBD2. There are 16 residues in the CDR3. Germline CDR1 is SSHAT and CDR2 is FNYEAQ (reference sequence). The CDR3 DNA sequence: TGTGCTAGCAGCTTAGCGCCGGGGGGGGGATACAATGAGCAGTTCTTC. Its protein product is CASSLAPGGGYNEQFF.

The V call is TRBV7-3, the J call TRBJ2-5; 9 bases are shared with TRBD1. This CDR3 is 16 amino acids long. Germline V gene data show CDR1 as SGHTA and CDR2 as FQGTGA. The trim removed 5 bases at V and 0 bases at J, leaving 7 bases unmatched. The DNA for the CDR3 is TGTGCCAGCAGCGTCAGAGGGACAGGGAACCAAGAGACCCAGTACTTC. Translating it yields CASSVRGTGNQETQYF.

This clone was picked up one time. Because it lacks the conserved phenylalanine or tryptophan at the end, this CDR3 is likely a read error. The V gene is TRBV5-1, the J gene TRBJ1-1; D is unclear. The germline V and J ends were trimmed by 0 bases and 3 bases, with 9 bases remaining between them. Per the germline V gene, CDR1 is SGHRS and CDR2 is YFSETQ. The CDR3 is made up of 14 amino acids. The CDR3 is CASSLELRDTEAFL. The CDR3 region has the DNA TGCGCCAGCAGCTTGGAACTGCGTGACACTGAAGCTTTCCTT.

This clone was counted only a few times. V and J are TRBV18 and TRBJ1-6, with D perhaps matching TRBD1 (6 bases). Deletions cut 8 bases from V and 0 bases from J, with 17 bases between. The germline gives CDR1 KGHSH, CDR2 LQKENI. This CDR3 has 17 amino acids. CDR3 in amino acids: CASRPVQGSSYNSPLHF. The CDR3 DNA reads TGTGCCAGCAGACCCGTACAGGGCAGCTCCTATAATTCACCCCTCCACTTT.

The chain recombines TRBV19 with TRBJ2-7; a weak D match, TRBD1 (5 bases). The V and J ends lost 7 bases and 3 bases respectively, with 16 bases between them. CDR1 is LNHDA and CDR2 is SQIVND in the germline V gene (reference sequence). The CDR3 is 14 amino acids. CDR3 in amino acids: CASKSRGQIYEQYF. CDR3 nucleotide sequence: TGTGCCAGTAAGTCCCGTGGACAAATCTACGAGCAGTACTTC.

This clone was detected a few times. This chain links TRBV4-3 with TRBJ2-1; the match to TRBD2 covers 12 bases. Germline loops: CDR1 LGHNA, CDR2 YSLEER. The CDR3 is 16 amino acids. V shed 7 bases and J 1 base; nucleotides not matched to a gene: 5. As DNA, the CDR3 is TGCGCCAGCACCCGGACTAGCGGGACGTCCTACAATGAGCAGTTCTTC. Protein product: CASTRTSGTSYNEQFF.